Listed below are T cell receptor beta chains from one sample, sequenced in a study of memory CD4+ T cells and cytomegalovirus serostatus. The protocol was immunoSEQ multiplex PCR, while the TCRdb copy is restricted to in-frame clones and leaves out a portion. The sample records under 55,000 clones, 80% to 90% being singletons. Material: memory CD4+ T cells from blood. The source is an adult in good health and CMV-seropositive. Each CDR3 is given with its conserved first and last residue. The D gene is left open where the match is weak.

j_call v_call d_call cdr3_aa
TRBJ2-5 TRBV6-1 - CASSEEATGFQETQYF
TRBJ2-3 TRBV5-4 TRBD1 CASSAGQGRADTQYF
TRBJ2-3 TRBV25-1 - CASSRTGLSTDTQYF
TRBJ1-1 TRBV7-2 TRBD1 CASSFKVQGVYGTEAFF
TRBJ2-7 TRBV11-2 - CASSLAHSPYEQYF
TRBJ2-7 TRBV18 TRBD1 CASSGGQGLVEQYF
TRBJ1-1 TRBV7-2 - CASSLQKIEAFF
TRBJ2-7 TRBV2 TRBD1 CASSSQGQNEQYF
TRBJ1-2 TRBV5-6 - CASSPLDSNYGYTF
TRBJ1-1 TRBV5-5 - CASSSRAIGPLNTEAFF